The text below deals with one T cell receptor (beta chain). Its antigen remains unknown. Using immunoSEQ multiplex PCR, the repertoire was profiled, and TCRdb retains in-frame clones only, with some absent. The data contain a few million clones, approximately 93% of them singletons. Germline loops: CDR1 SGHTS, CDR2 YDEGEE. The CDR3 is made up of 13 amino acids. Trimming left V 0 bases short and J 6 bases short, with 9 bases between. This sample is part of a study of shared clonotypes between healthy human individuals. General study points: Sequencing depth was expected to affect clonotype sharing among donors. Investigators collected only blood, and repertoires in tissues likely differ. Clonotypes shared by all four sorted-subset donors had higher generation probabilities than non-shared clonotypes.

Partitioning of CD4+ cells yielded a CD45RA+ naive subset and a CD45RA-negative memory subset. V is TRBV5-8 and J is TRBJ2-5; possibly TRBD2 for D (6 bases). Sequencing was carried out using naive CD4+ T cells from PBMCs. Subset in this sample: CD45RA+ positively selected. This TCR was sampled from a young man in good health. Some clones in this sample may be carry-over from other donors' samples. In DNA, the CDR3 is TGTGCCAGCAGCTTGGGCGGGGTAAAGACCCAGTACTTC. The encoded protein is CASSLGGVKTQYF.